Below, 29 T cell receptor beta chains from the same sample are listed, as sequenced in a study of control samples from healthy donors and cancer patients. The table came from immunoSEQ multiplex PCR; TCRdb's copy has only in-frame clones and leaves some out. This sample has about 54,000 clones, with 95% to 97% found just once. The sequencing input was blood. Source of these receptors: a woman in her twenties or thirties in good health.

The chain recombines TRBV19 with TRBJ1-2; the match to TRBD1 covers 7 bases. The CDR3 loop spans 13 amino acids. Looked up from germline, CDR1 is LNHDA and CDR2 is SQIVND (reference sequence). Trimming removed 7 bases from V and 3 bases from J; junction bases left unmatched: 5. CDR3 DNA sequence: TGTGCCAGTAAGGACAGGCCCGACTATGGCTACACCTTC. Protein: CASKDRPDYGYTF.

The chain links TRBV4-1 to TRBJ2-1; 10 bases line up with TRBD2. The length of the CDR3 is 17 residues. The ends lost 1 base at V and 5 bases at J; junction bases unmatched: 8. CDR1 and CDR2 from the germline V gene are MGHRA and YSYEKL. CDR3 protein: CASSQVLAGVRDNEQFF. The CDR3 nucleotides are TGCGCCAGCAGCCAAGTCCTAGCGGGAGTGAGGGACAATGAGCAGTTCTTC.

The rearrangement links TRBV6-5 to TRBJ2-1; D possibly corresponds to TRBD2 (5 bases). This CDR3 spans 16 amino acids. V lost 2 bases and J lost 0, with 11 bases in between. CDR1 and CDR2 (germline): MNHEY, SVGAGI. This CDR3 reads CASSYAPGSSYNEQFF. The DNA of the CDR3 is TGTGCCAGCAGTTACGCACCGGGAAGCTCCTACAATGAGCAGTTCTTC.

The chain couples TRBV7-9 to TRBJ1-4; possibly TRBD1 for D (6 bases). Germline values: CDR1 SEHNR, CDR2 FQNEAQ (reference sequence). V was clipped by 5 bases and J by 0 bases, with 10 bases between them. CDR3 size: 15 residues. The CDR3 DNA reads TGTGCCAGCAGCGTAACAGGGACAACTAATGAAAAACTGTTTTTT. This encodes CASSVTGTTNEKLFF.

This clone has a single count. The chain has TRBV15 and TRBJ1-1, with 8 positions matching TRBD1. With V trimmed by 0 bases and J by 5 bases, 2 bases remained unmatched. CDR1 is LNHNV and CDR2 is YYDKDF in the germline V gene (reference sequence). The CDR3 is 14 residues long. CDR3 region: CATSRDRQGTEAFF. CDR3 DNA: TGTGCCACCAGCAGAGACAGACAGGGGACTGAAGCTTTCTTT.

This chain connects TRBV5-1 to TRBJ2-1; 9 nucleotides align to TRBD2. The CDR3 has 15 amino acids. Germline trimming cut 4 bases from V and 2 bases from J; bases unmatched to any gene: 4. Germline lookup yields CDR1 SGHRS and CDR2 YFSETQ. Here the CDR3 DNA reads TGCGCCAGCAGCCCTAGCGGGACTACCTACAATGAGCAGTTCTTC. This sequence encodes CASSPSGTTYNEQFF. The whole variable domain, filled in from reference TRBV5-1 and TRBJ2-1, reads KAGVTQTPRYLIKTRGQQVTLSCSPISGHRSVSWYQQTPGQGLQFLFEYFSETQRNKGNFPGRFSGRQFSNSRSEMNVSTLELGDSALYLCASSPSGTTYNEQFFGPGTRLTVL.

The CDR3 protein is CASSLGTLRTGTGGEQYF. DNA of the CDR3: TGCGCCAGCAGCTTGGGAACCCTGCGTACCGGGACAGGGGGCGAGCAGTACTTC. The V gene is TRBV5-1, the J gene TRBJ2-7, with TRBD1 identical over 11 bases. Germline lookup yields CDR1 SGHRS and CDR2 YFSETQ. The V gene end was trimmed by 0 bases and the J gene end by 6 bases; junction bases not matched to a gene: 14. CDR3 length equals 18 residues.

The rearrangement links TRBV30 to TRBJ2-5; TRBD2 matches 8 bases. V was pared by 2 bases and J by 5 bases, with 13 bases of the junction left unmatched. Germline values: CDR1 GTSNPN, CDR2 SVGIG (reference sequence). The CDR3 extends over 16 amino acids. The CDR3 loop reads CAWSTLTGTSGETQYF. CDR3 sequence (DNA): TGTGCCTGGAGTACACTCACCGGGACTAGTGGGGAGACCCAGTACTTC.

The chain links TRBV5-1 to TRBJ2-1, with TRBD1 identical over 10 bases. V trimming: 3 bases; J trimming: 4 bases; junction bases outside the gene matches: 10. Germline CDR1 SGHRS, CDR2 YFSETQ. The CDR3 spans 17 residues. CDR3 protein: CASSSDRGPVGYNEQFF. Written as DNA, the CDR3 is TGCGCCAGCAGCTCCGACAGGGGGCCAGTGGGGTACAATGAGCAGTTCTTC. Together with reference TRBV5-1 and TRBJ2-1, the CDR3 gives the full variable domain: KAGVTQTPRYLIKTRGQQVTLSCSPISGHRSVSWYQQTPGQGLQFLFEYFSETQRNKGNFPGRFSGRQFSNSRSEMNVSTLELGDSALYLCASSSDRGPVGYNEQFFGPGTRLTVL.

The rearrangement links TRBV6-5 to TRBJ2-7, with TRBD1 matching 8 bases. Per germline, CDR1 MNHEY and CDR2 SVGAGI. V lost 7 bases, J lost 0 bases, and 5 bases stayed unmatched. The CDR3 extends over 14 amino acids. As DNA, the CDR3 is TGTGCCAGCACCCTTGACAGGGGCTCCTACGAGCAGTACTTC. Encoded protein: CASTLDRGSYEQYF.

This rearrangement joins TRBV3-1 (or the pseudogene TRBV3-2) to TRBJ2-4, with 8 bases lining up with TRBD1. J gave up 1 base and V 3 bases, and 5 bases lay outside the gene matches. Germline V lookup: CDR1 LGHDT, CDR2 YNNKEL (reference sequence). This CDR3 is 16 amino acids long. The CDR3 loop is CASSQAGGLAKNIQYF. CDR3 sequence (DNA): TGTGCCAGCAGCCAGGCAGGGGGCCTTGCCAAAAACATTCAGTACTTC.

V gene TRBV2 combines with J gene TRBJ1-2; D is perhaps TRBD1 (5 bases). The V end was cut by 6 bases, the J end by 6 bases, with 26 bases between. Germline loops: CDR1 SNHLY, CDR2 FYNNEI. This CDR3 spans 17 amino acids. The CDR3 bases are TGTGCCAGCAGCGCCGGGACCTTTCGGGGGACTTCCAATGGCTACACCTTC. The encoded protein is CASSAGTFRGTSNGYTF.

The rearrangement joins TRBV25-1 to TRBJ2-7, with 14 bases identical to TRBD2. CDR1 MGHDK and CDR2 SYGVNS come from the germline V gene. J gave up 5 bases and V 2 bases, and 8 bases lay outside the gene matches. The CDR3 loop spans 17 amino acids. CDR3 nucleotides: TGTGCCAGCAGTGAACCGGGACTAGCGGGAGATTTCCACGAGCAGTACTTC. It translates to CASSEPGLAGDFHEQYF.

The chain couples TRBV2 to TRBJ1-5, with TRBD1 identical over 8 bases. CDR1 SNHLY and CDR2 FYNNEI come from the germline V gene. This CDR3 has 15 residues. The J segment lost 7 bases and the V segment lost 6 bases, leaving 11 bases of the junction unmatched. The CDR3 nucleotides read TGTGCCAGCAGCACCGGGACAGGTCTTAAACAGCCCCAGCATTTT. This translates into CASSTGTGLKQPQHF.

This chain uses TRBV2 with TRBJ2-2; TRBD2 matches at 12 bases. J gave up 5 bases and V 6 bases, and 16 bases lay outside the gene matches. Germline loops: CDR1 SNHLY, CDR2 FYNNEI. The CDR3 is 19 amino acids. The CDR3 bases are TGTGCCAGCAGCGACGGAGACCTAGCGGGAGGGCCAGGGACCGGGGAGCTGTTTTTT. It yields the protein CASSDGDLAGGPGTGELFF.

CDR3 residues: CASSESSGNYEQYF. CDR3 bases: TGTGCCAGCAGTGAGTCTAGCGGGAACTACGAGCAGTACTTC. This sequence joins TRBV2 and TRBJ2-7; 9 nucleotides match TRBD2. Germline loops: CDR1 SNHLY, CDR2 FYNNEI. Unmatched junction bases numbered 3, after V lost 3 bases and J lost 3 bases. There are 14 residues in the CDR3.

The rearrangement joins TRBV5-8 to TRBJ2-6, with D perhaps TRBD2 (5 bases). The CDR3 is 14 amino acids. Germline lookup yields CDR1 SGHTS and CDR2 YDEGEE. With 3 bases removed from V and 1 base from J, the gap between germline ends came to 5 bases. CDR3 nucleotides: TGTGCCAGCAGCTGGGAGTCTGGGGCCAACGTCCTGACTTTC. Protein: CASSWESGANVLTF.

The chain has TRBV18 and TRBJ1-2, with TRBD1 matching over 8 bases. Germline CDR1 KGHSH, CDR2 LQKENI. V trimming: 3 bases; J trimming: 6 bases; junction bases outside the gene matches: 0. The CDR3 is 12 residues long. CDR3 residues: CASSPTGDGYTF. CDR3 coding DNA: TGTGCCAGCTCACCGACAGGGGATGGCTACACCTTC.

The chain has TRBV5-4 and TRBJ1-5; D call uncertain. The CDR3 is 13 amino acids. The germline V and J ends were trimmed by 3 bases and 6 bases, with 10 bases remaining between them. Germline assignment: CDR1 SGHNT and CDR2 YYREEE (reference sequence). The CDR3 nucleotides are TGTGCCAGCAGCTCCGGTGAAGGTCAGCCCCAGCATTTT. It translates to CASSSGEGQPQHF.

The chain has TRBV6-5 and TRBJ2-2; D possibly corresponds to TRBD1 (6 bases). Germline V gene data show CDR1 as MNHEY and CDR2 as SVGAGI. Trimming shortened V by 2 bases and J by 0 bases, and 7 bases separated the two germline ends. This CDR3 is built from 15 residues. For the CDR3, the DNA is TGTGCCAGCAGTTACAAGGGGGCGAACACCGGGGAGCTGTTTTTT. Translation: CASSYKGANTGELFF.

V usage is TRBV27 and J usage is TRBJ2-7, with a weak D call TRBD1 (6 bases). Germline lookup yields CDR1 MNHEY and CDR2 SMNVEV (reference sequence). CDR3 length equals 16 residues. Deletions cut 3 bases from V and 3 bases from J, with 18 bases between. CDR3 DNA sequence: TGTGCCAGCAGTTTCGCCCCCCCCACAGGGTTCTACGAGCAGTACTTC. Residues: CASSFAPPTGFYEQYF.

This clone appeared a single time. The chain couples TRBV18 to TRBJ1-2, with D possibly TRBD1 on 6 matching bases. Germline V gene lookup returns CDR1 KGHSH and CDR2 LQKENI. Deletions cut 4 bases from V and 7 bases from J, with 7 bases between. The CDR3 is 11 amino acids. CDR3 bases: TGTGCCAGCTCACTACAGGGTGGCTACACCTTC. Residues: CASSLQGGYTF.

The chain uses TRBV28 and TRBJ1-5, with D perhaps matching TRBD1 (5 bases). Germline assignment: CDR1 MDHEN and CDR2 SYDVKM. V shed 3 bases and J shed 7 bases, with 19 bases lying between them. This CDR3 spans 16 amino acids. CDR3 protein: CASSFMGGGGWQPQHF. The CDR3 DNA reads TGTGCCAGCAGTTTCATGGGCGGGGGAGGGTGGCAGCCCCAGCATTTT.

The chain links TRBV11-2 to TRBJ1-2; TRBD1 might be the D (6 bases). Trimming left V 0 bases short and J 2 bases short, with 16 bases between. CDR3 size: 17 residues. Germline CDR1 SGHAT, CDR2 FQNNGV. In nucleotides, the CDR3 is TGTGCCAGCAGCTTAGAGGTCGGACAGAGACTAAACTATGGCTACACCTTC. Translation gives CASSLEVGQRLNYGYTF. Together with reference TRBV11-2 and TRBJ1-2, the CDR3 gives the full variable domain: EAGVAQSPRYKIIEKRQSVAFWCNPISGHATLYWYQQILGQGPKLLIQFQNNGVVDDSQLPKDRFSAERLKGVDSTLKIQPAKLEDSAVYLCASSLEVGQRLNYGYTFGSGTRLTVV.

V and J are TRBV12-3 or TRBV12-4 and TRBJ1-2, with a possible D match to TRBD1 (6 bases). The germline V and J ends were trimmed by 6 bases and 9 bases, with 14 bases remaining between them. This CDR3 has 12 residues. CDR3 region: CASRAGTNSYTF. The CDR3 DNA is TGTGCCAGCAGGGCCGGGACAAATAGCTACACCTTC.

The chain employs TRBV2 and TRBJ1-6; D call uncertain. Germline assignment: CDR1 SNHLY and CDR2 FYNNEI. With 7 bases removed from V and 5 bases from J, the gap between germline ends came to 9 bases. The CDR3 runs 13 residues. CDR3 sequence: CASKSANNSPLHF. DNA for the CDR3: TGTGCCAGCAAGTCCGCAAATAATTCACCCCTCCACTTT.

This chain links TRBV4-2 with TRBJ1-6; D unclear. V was pared by 1 base and J by 10 bases, with 5 bases between. Germline V lookup: CDR1 LGHNA, CDR2 YNFKEQ. The CDR3 loop spans 12 amino acids. The CDR3 DNA is TGTGCCAGCAGCCAAGGCGGGTCACCCCTCCACTTT. Translation gives CASSQGGSPLHF.

In DNA form, the CDR3 reads TGTGCCAGTAGTATTTGGGGGGCTGCTTCACCCCTCCACTTT. It is translated as CASSIWGAASPLHF. The gene calls are TRBV19 and TRBJ1-6, with a possible D match to TRBD1 (6 bases). The CDR3 sequence is 14 residues long. Germline values: CDR1 LNHDA, CDR2 SQIVND (reference sequence). The ends were cut back, 3 bases at V and 9 bases at J, with 12 bases in the middle.

V usage is TRBV6-5 and J usage is TRBJ2-2; TRBD1 might be the D (5 bases). With 10 bases removed from V and 5 bases from J, the gap between germline ends came to 8 bases. This CDR3 region has 11 residues. Germline assignment: CDR1 MNHEY and CDR2 SVGAGI. The CDR3 coding sequence is TGTGCCACCAAGGGGACCGGGGAGCTGTTTTTT. Protein product: CATKGTGELFF.